Listed below are T cell receptor beta chains from one sample, sequenced in a study of T cell responses to AZD1222 COVID-19 vaccine. TCRdb's copy holds only in-frame clones and misses some; the assay was immunoSEQ multiplex PCR. The table has under 200,000 clones, approximately 90% seen once. Specimen: peripheral blood, collected 28 days after the second AZD1222 dose. These receptors all come from an adult who received the AZD1222 COVID-19 vaccine. CDR3s leave out the opening cysteine and the closing phenylalanine or tryptophan. The D gene is left open where the match is weak.

d_gene: .
j_gene: TRBJ1-2
v_gene: TRBV23-1
CDR3aa: ASSHEESDGYT

d_gene: .
j_gene: TRBJ2-5
v_gene: TRBV5-4
CDR3aa: ASSFAGQETQY

d_gene: TRBD1
j_gene: TRBJ2-7
v_gene: TRBV18
CDR3aa: ASSPGGQGAYEQY

d_gene: .
j_gene: TRBJ1-1
v_gene: TRBV4-1
CDR3aa: ASSQDSGRVGTEAF

d_gene: TRBD1
j_gene: TRBJ2-7
v_gene: TRBV7-2
CDR3aa: ASSLYQGVEQY

d_gene: TRBD1
j_gene: TRBJ1-1
v_gene: TRBV19
CDR3aa: ASSRDRANTEAF

d_gene: .
j_gene: TRBJ1-6
v_gene: TRBV5-5
CDR3aa: ASSFGSHGSPLH

d_gene: .
j_gene: TRBJ2-2
v_gene: TRBV28
CDR3aa: ASRLSGNTGELF

d_gene: .
j_gene: TRBJ2-2
v_gene: TRBV18
CDR3aa: ASSPRQANTGELF

d_gene: TRBD1
j_gene: TRBJ1-2
v_gene: TRBV28
CDR3aa: ASSLDRGLGYGYT

d_gene: .
j_gene: TRBJ2-1
v_gene: TRBV4-1
CDR3aa: ASSQAALGAGNEQF

d_gene: TRBD2
j_gene: TRBJ2-2
v_gene: TRBV3-1/TRBV3-2
CDR3aa: ASSQVIPGRAGELF

d_gene: TRBD2
j_gene: TRBJ2-1
v_gene: TRBV14
CDR3aa: ASSSSGRTYNEQF

d_gene: TRBD2
j_gene: TRBJ2-1
v_gene: TRBV27
CDR3aa: ASSTRLAGVYNEQF

d_gene: .
j_gene: TRBJ1-2
v_gene: TRBV19
CDR3aa: ASSNRDYGYT

d_gene: TRBD1
j_gene: TRBJ2-5
v_gene: TRBV4-3
CDR3aa: ASSEHGGGTEETQY

d_gene: TRBD1
j_gene: TRBJ1-2
v_gene: TRBV5-4
CDR3aa: ASRQGAGYGYT

d_gene: .
j_gene: TRBJ1-3
v_gene: TRBV28
CDR3aa: ASSLLSGRVYGNTIY

d_gene: .
j_gene: TRBJ2-7
v_gene: TRBV20-1
CDR3aa: SAGGPSGDYEQY

d_gene: .
j_gene: TRBJ2-3
v_gene: TRBV15
CDR3aa: ATSREQGGTQY

d_gene: .
j_gene: TRBJ2-1
v_gene: TRBV4-3
CDR3aa: ASSQDLINEQF

d_gene: TRBD1
j_gene: TRBJ1-6
v_gene: TRBV6-5
CDR3aa: ASSSQGPGSPLH

d_gene: TRBD2
j_gene: TRBJ2-5
v_gene: TRBV2
CDR3aa: ASSEAQSGGQETQY

d_gene: .
j_gene: TRBJ1-1
v_gene: TRBV6-1
CDR3aa: ASSEGATGSTTEAF

d_gene: TRBD1
j_gene: TRBJ1-2
v_gene: TRBV4-2
CDR3aa: ASSPHGAQGGYYGYT

d_gene: .
j_gene: TRBJ2-7
v_gene: TRBV7-9
CDR3aa: ASSLTGSGYEQY

d_gene: TRBD1
j_gene: TRBJ2-5
v_gene: TRBV7-2
CDR3aa: ASSFQTGQVQETQY

d_gene: TRBD1
j_gene: TRBJ1-1
v_gene: TRBV6-5
CDR3aa: ASSLRQGNTEAF

d_gene: TRBD1
j_gene: TRBJ1-5
v_gene: TRBV12-3/TRBV12-4
CDR3aa: ASSNRGGQPQH

d_gene: .
j_gene: TRBJ1-1
v_gene: TRBV3-1/TRBV3-2
CDR3aa: ASSATGTGTEAF

d_gene: .
j_gene: TRBJ1-1
v_gene: TRBV5-1
CDR3aa: ASSPDSMNTEAF

d_gene: .
j_gene: TRBJ1-1
v_gene: TRBV21-1
CDR3aa: ASSTLLLQGTEAF

d_gene: TRBD1
j_gene: TRBJ1-2
v_gene: TRBV7-9
CDR3aa: ASSLDRGSGGYT

d_gene: .
j_gene: TRBJ2-3
v_gene: TRBV7-9
CDR3aa: ASSLPRDDLTDTQY

d_gene: .
j_gene: TRBJ2-7
v_gene: TRBV7-9
CDR3aa: ASELSQTGTSYEQY

d_gene: .
j_gene: TRBJ1-1
v_gene: TRBV3-1/TRBV3-2
CDR3aa: ASSPSGEKNTEAF

d_gene: .
j_gene: TRBJ2-3
v_gene: TRBV5-8
CDR3aa: ASSYRQATDTQY

d_gene: TRBD1
j_gene: TRBJ1-6
v_gene: TRBV28
CDR3aa: ASRIGTGFRNSPLH

d_gene: TRBD1
j_gene: TRBJ2-7
v_gene: TRBV19
CDR3aa: ASSFRQGANEQY

d_gene: .
j_gene: TRBJ1-2
v_gene: TRBV12-3/TRBV12-4
CDR3aa: ASSLTPGDGYT

d_gene: .
j_gene: TRBJ2-7
v_gene: TRBV14
CDR3aa: ASSQAVFSSYEQY

d_gene: TRBD2
j_gene: TRBJ2-7
v_gene: TRBV4-3
CDR3aa: ASSQEILAGAYEQY

d_gene: .
j_gene: TRBJ2-4
v_gene: TRBV28
CDR3aa: ASNGWSAVAKNIQY

d_gene: .
j_gene: TRBJ1-2
v_gene: TRBV12-3/TRBV12-4
CDR3aa: ASSSKGYGYT

d_gene: TRBD1
j_gene: TRBJ2-7
v_gene: TRBV2
CDR3aa: ATRPGQGAIESYEQY

d_gene: TRBD1
j_gene: TRBJ1-3
v_gene: TRBV7-6
CDR3aa: ASSRTGSSSGNTIY

d_gene: .
j_gene: TRBJ1-4
v_gene: TRBV11-2
CDR3aa: ASSERSEKLF

d_gene: .
j_gene: TRBJ1-5
v_gene: TRBV13
CDR3aa: ASSLGRGRQPQH